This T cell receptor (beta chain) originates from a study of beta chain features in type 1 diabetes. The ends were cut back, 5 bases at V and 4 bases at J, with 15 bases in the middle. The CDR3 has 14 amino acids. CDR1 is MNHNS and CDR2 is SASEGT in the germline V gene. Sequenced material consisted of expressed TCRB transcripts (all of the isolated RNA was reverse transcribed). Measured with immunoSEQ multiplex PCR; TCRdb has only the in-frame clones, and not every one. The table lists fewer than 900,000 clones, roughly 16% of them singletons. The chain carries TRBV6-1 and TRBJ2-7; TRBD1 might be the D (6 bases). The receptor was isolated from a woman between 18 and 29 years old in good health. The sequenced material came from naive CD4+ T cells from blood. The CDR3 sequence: CASSNGQRGYEQYF. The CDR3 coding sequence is TGTGCCAGCAGTAACGGACAGAGGGGTTACGAGCAGTACTTC.